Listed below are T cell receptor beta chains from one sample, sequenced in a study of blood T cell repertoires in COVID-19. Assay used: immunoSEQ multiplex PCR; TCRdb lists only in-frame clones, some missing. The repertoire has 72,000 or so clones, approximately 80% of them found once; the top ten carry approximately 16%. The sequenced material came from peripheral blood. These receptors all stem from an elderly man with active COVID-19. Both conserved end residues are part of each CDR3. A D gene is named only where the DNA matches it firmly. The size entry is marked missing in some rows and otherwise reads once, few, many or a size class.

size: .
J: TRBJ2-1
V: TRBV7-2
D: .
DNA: TGTGCCAGCAGCTCCCAGTCCTACAATGAGCAGTTCTTC
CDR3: CASSSQSYNEQFF

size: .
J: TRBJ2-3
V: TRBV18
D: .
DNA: TGTGCCAGCTCACCGAGTTTAGATACGCAGTATTTT
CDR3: CASSPSLDTQYF

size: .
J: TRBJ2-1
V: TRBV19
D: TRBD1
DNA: TGTGCCAGTAGTATTACCGGGACAGGCTACAATGAGCAGTTCTTC
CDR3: CASSITGTGYNEQFF

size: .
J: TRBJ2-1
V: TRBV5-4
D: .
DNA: TGTGCCAGCAGCTTGGATGTTCTCTCCCTCCCCGGGAATGAGCAGTTCTTC
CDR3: CASSLDVLSLPGNEQFF

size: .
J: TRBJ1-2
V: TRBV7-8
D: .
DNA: TGTGCCAGCAGCTTTGAGGGCCACTATGGCTACACCTTC
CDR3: CASSFEGHYGYTF

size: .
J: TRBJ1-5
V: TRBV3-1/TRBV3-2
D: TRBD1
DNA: TGTGCCAGCAGCCAAGCACAGGGGAGCCAGCCCCAGCATTTT
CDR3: CASSQAQGSQPQHF

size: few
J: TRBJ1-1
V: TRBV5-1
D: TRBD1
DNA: TGCGCCAGCAGCTACCAGGGGGCTGAGAACACTGAAGCTTTCTTT
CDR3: CASSYQGAENTEAFF

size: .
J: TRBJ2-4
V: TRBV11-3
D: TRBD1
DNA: TGTGCCAGCAGCTCAGGACAGGGAAACATTCAGTACTTC
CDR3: CASSSGQGNIQYF

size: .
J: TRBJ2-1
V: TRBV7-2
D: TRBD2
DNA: TGTGCCAGCAGCTTAATGAGCGGGAGGGCCTATGAGCAGTTCTTC
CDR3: CASSLMSGRAYEQFF

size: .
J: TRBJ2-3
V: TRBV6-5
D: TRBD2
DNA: TGTGCCAGCAAACCGGGACTAGTAACCGATACGCAGTATTTT
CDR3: CASKPGLVTDTQYF

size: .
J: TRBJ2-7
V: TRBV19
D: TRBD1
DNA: TGTGCCAGTAGTACAGGGGGCTCCTACGAGCAGTACTTC
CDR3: CASSTGGSYEQYF

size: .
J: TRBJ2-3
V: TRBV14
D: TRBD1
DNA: TGTGCCAGCAGCCCCTACAGGGGTAGGAACACAGATACGCAGTATTTT
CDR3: CASSPYRGRNTDTQYF

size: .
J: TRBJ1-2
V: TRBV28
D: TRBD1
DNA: TGTGCCAGCAATCAAGGGGGCTTAGTCGGCTACACCTTC
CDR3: CASNQGGLVGYTF

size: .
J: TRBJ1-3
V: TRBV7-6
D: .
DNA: TGTGCCAGCAGCTTACGTCAGGGGACCGGTTCTGGAAACACCATATATTTT
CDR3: CASSLRQGTGSGNTIYF

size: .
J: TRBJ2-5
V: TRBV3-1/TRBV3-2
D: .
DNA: TGTGCCAGCAGCCAGAGGGGCGCGGGGGAGACCCAGTACTTC
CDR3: CASSQRGAGETQYF

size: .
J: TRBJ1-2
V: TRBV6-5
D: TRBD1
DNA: TGTGCCAGCAAACCCGGACAGGTCCAGAACTATGGCTACACCTTC
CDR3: CASKPGQVQNYGYTF

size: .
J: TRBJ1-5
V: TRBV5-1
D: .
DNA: TGCGCCAGCAGCTTGGTGGAGACCTATAGCAATCAGCCCCAGCATTTT
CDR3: CASSLVETYSNQPQHF

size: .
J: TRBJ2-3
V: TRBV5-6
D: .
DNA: TGTGCCAGCAGCTTTACCCGGGTTAGCACAGATACGCAGTATTTT
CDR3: CASSFTRVSTDTQYF

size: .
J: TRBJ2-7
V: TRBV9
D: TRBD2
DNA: TGTGCCAGCAGCACCAAGCTAGCGGGAGTTGTAAACGAGCAGTACTTC
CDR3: CASSTKLAGVVNEQYF

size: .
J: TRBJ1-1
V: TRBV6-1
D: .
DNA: TGTGCCAGCAGTGAAGCGGGGAACCAGGGGATATATGAGGCTTTCTTT
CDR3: CASSEAGNQGIYEAFF

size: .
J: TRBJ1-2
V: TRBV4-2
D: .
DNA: TGTGCCAGCAGCCGCCAACAAGGGGGAGAAGATGGCTACACCTTC
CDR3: CASSRQQGGEDGYTF

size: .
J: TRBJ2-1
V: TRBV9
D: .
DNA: TGTGCCAGCAGCTCCTATCAGGGTTGGGATGAGCAGTTCTTC
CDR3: CASSSYQGWDEQFF

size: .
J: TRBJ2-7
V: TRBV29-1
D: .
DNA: TGCAGCGTGGGGGACATTCCATACGAGCAGTACTTC
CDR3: CSVGDIPYEQYF

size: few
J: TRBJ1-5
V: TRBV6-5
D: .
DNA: TGTGCCAGCAGTTCAGCGCCTCCGGGTCAGCCCCAGCATTTT
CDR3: CASSSAPPGQPQHF

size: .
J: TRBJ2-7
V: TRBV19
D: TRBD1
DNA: TGTGCCAGTAGTATTGGGGACAGGATCACCTACGAGCAGTACTTC
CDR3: CASSIGDRITYEQYF

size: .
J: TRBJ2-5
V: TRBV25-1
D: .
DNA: TGTGCCAGCGGGCGCCAAGAGACCCAGTACTTC
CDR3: CASGRQETQYF

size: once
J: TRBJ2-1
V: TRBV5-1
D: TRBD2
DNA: TGCGCCAGCAGCTTGGGGGGTCTAGCGGGTCTCAATGAGCAGTTCTTC
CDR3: CASSLGGLAGLNEQFF

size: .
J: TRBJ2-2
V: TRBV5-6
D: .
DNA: TGTGCCAGCAGCTTGAGCGGCACGAACACCGGGGAGCTGTTTTTT
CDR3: CASSLSGTNTGELFF

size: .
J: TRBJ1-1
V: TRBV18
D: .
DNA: TGTGCCAGCTCACCACTCATGCTACAGGGTGGAAACACTGAAGCTTTCTTT
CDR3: CASSPLMLQGGNTEAFF

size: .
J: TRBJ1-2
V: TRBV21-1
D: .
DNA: TGTGCCAGCAGCAAAGACGGGGCAGGTAGGAGGGGAAAATATGGCTACACCTTC
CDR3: CASSKDGAGRRGKYGYTF

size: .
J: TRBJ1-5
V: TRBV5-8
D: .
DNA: TGTGCCAGCGCCCGGGGGGGTTTTCAGCCCCAGCATTTT
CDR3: CASARGGFQPQHF

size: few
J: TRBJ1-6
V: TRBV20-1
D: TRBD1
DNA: TGCAGTGCTAATGACAGGGCTTCGAGAAATTCACCCCTCCACTTT
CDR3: CSANDRASRNSPLHF

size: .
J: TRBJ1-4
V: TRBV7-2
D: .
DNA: TGTGCCAGCAGCACAGCCCGGGGAGCTAATGAAAAACTGTTTTTT
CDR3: CASSTARGANEKLFF

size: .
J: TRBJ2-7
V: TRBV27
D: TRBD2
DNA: TGTGCCAGCAGACTAGCGGGAGGGATATCCTACGAGCAGTACTTC
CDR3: CASRLAGGISYEQYF

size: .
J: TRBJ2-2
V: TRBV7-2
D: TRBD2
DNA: TGTGCCAGCAGCTTAGTGACTAGCGGCGGGGAGCTGTTTTTT
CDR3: CASSLVTSGGELFF

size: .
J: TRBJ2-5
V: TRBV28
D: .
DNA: TGTGCCAGCAGTTTGGGGGGGCGGGAGACCCAGTACTTC
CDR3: CASSLGGRETQYF

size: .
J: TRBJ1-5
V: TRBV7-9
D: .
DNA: TGTGCCAGCAGCAGCGGGTCGGGTCAGCCCCAGCATTTT
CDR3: CASSSGSGQPQHF

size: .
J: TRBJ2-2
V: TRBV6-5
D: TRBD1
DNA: TGTGCCAGCAGCCGACAGGGAAACACCGGGGAGCTGTTTTTT
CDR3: CASSRQGNTGELFF

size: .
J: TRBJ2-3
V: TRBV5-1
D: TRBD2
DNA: TGCGCCAGCAGCACTAGCGGGAGGGAGGGCGATACGCAGTATTTT
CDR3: CASSTSGREGDTQYF

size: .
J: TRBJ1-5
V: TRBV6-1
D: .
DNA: TGTGCCAGCAGTGAATCCCCCTTCAGGACAAATAGCAATCAGCCCCAGCATTTT
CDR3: CASSESPFRTNSNQPQHF

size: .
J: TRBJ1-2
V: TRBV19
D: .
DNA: TGTGCCAGTAGTTCCCCCAGGGAGGCGTTCGCTAACTATGGCTACACCTTC
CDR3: CASSSPREAFANYGYTF

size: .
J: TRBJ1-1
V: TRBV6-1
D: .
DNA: TGTGCCAGCAGTGAAGTGGGAGGGAACACTGAAGCTTTCTTT
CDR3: CASSEVGGNTEAFF

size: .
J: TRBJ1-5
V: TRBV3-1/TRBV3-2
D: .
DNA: TGTGCCAGCAGCCAAGGACAGGCGAATCAGCCCCAGCATTTT
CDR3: CASSQGQANQPQHF

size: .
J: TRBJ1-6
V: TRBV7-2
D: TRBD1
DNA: TGTGCCAGCAGCTTAACGACAGGGAACTCACCCCTCCACTTT
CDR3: CASSLTTGNSPLHF

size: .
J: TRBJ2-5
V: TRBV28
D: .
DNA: TGTGCCAGCAGTCCCCCCGCACTAGCCCTAAGGACCCAGTACTTC
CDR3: CASSPPALALRTQYF

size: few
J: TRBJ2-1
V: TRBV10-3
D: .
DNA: TGTGCCATCAGTGCCCGAGGGCACGGCGATGAGCAGTTCTTC
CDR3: CAISARGHGDEQFF

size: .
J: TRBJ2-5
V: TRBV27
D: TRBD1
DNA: TGTGCCAGCGCAACACCGGGACAGGGGTCAGAGACCCAGTACTTC
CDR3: CASATPGQGSETQYF

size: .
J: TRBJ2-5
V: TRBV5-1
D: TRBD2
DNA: TGCGCCAGCAGCCCCGGGGGGGGGATCTTCGGAGAGACCCAGTACTTC
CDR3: CASSPGGGIFGETQYF

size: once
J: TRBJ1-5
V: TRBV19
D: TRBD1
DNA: TGTGCCAGTAGTCGGTCAACCGGGACAGCTACGTTAAGCAATCAGCCCCAGCATTTT
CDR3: CASSRSTGTATLSNQPQHF

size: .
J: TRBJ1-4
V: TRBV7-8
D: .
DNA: TGTGCCAGCAGCTTAGTAAGCTATGAAAAACTGTTTTTT
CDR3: CASSLVSYEKLFF

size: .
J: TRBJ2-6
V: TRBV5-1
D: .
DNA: TGCGCCAGCAGCCGATGGACAGCGCAAGGAACTGGGGCCAACGTCCTGACTTTC
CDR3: CASSRWTAQGTGANVLTF

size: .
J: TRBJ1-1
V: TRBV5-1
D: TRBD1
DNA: TGCGCCAGCAGCCAAACGACAGGGGTGAACACTGAAGCTTTCTTT
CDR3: CASSQTTGVNTEAFF

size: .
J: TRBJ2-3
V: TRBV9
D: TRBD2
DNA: TGTGCCAGCAGCCCTACTAGCGGGAGAACAGATACGCAGTATTTT
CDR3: CASSPTSGRTDTQYF

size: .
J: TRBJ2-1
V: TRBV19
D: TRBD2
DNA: TGTGCCAGTATACAAAGCGGGAGGGCTTCAAATGAGCAGTTCTTC
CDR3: CASIQSGRASNEQFF

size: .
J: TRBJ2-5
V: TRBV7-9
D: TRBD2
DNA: TGTGCCAGCAGCTTAGTAACGGGGGGAGAGACCCAGTACTTC
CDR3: CASSLVTGGETQYF

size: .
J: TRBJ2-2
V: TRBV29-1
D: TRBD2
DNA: TGCAGCGTGACTAGCGGGGGCCTCGACACCGGGGAGCTGTTTTTT
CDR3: CSVTSGGLDTGELFF

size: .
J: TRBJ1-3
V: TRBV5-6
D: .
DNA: TGTGCCAGCAGCCAAAGACACCCGGGAAACACCATATATTTT
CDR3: CASSQRHPGNTIYF

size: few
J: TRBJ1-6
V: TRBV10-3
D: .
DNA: TGTGCCATCAGTGAGGGTCCGGGACACCCCGTCAATTCACCCCTCCACTTT
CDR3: CAISEGPGHPVNSPLHF

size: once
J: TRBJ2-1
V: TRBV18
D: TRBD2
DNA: TGTGCCAGCTCAATGAGTAGCGGGATTTACAATGAGCAGTTCTTC
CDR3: CASSMSSGIYNEQFF